This T cell receptor (beta chain) is drawn from a study of PD-L1 blockade in urothelial cancer. The method was immunoSEQ multiplex PCR; TCRdb's version includes in-frame clones alone and lacks a portion of them. The data hold 70,000 to 85,000 clones, with around 80% observed a single time. Germline V lookup: CDR1 LNHDA, CDR2 SQIVND (reference sequence). The CDR3 extends over 15 amino acids. V was shortened by 3 bases and J by 5 bases, with 16 bases between the two germline ends. V usage is TRBV19 and J usage is TRBJ2-5; D is perhaps TRBD1 (6 bases). This clonotype was sampled from an older man with urothelial cancer. The source material was PBMCs, sampled around atezolizumab (anti-PD-L1) treatment. As DNA, the CDR3 is TGTGCCAGTAGTATTATGGCAGGGGATCGTGAGACCCAGTACTTC. Its translation is CASSIMAGDRETQYF.